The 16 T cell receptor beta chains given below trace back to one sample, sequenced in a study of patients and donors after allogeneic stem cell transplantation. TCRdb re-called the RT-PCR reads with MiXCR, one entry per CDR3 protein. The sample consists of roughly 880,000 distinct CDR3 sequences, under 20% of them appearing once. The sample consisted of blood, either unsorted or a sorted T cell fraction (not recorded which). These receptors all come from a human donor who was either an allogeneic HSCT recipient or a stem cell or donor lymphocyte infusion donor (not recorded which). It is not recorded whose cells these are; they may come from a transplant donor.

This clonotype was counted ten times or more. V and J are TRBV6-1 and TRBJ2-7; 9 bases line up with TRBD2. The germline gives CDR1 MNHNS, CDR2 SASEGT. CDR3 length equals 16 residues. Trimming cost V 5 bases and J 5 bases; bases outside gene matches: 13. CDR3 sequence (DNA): TGTGCCAGCAGTAACCCCCCTAGCGGGGTACTAGACGAGCAGTACTTC. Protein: CASSNPPSGVLDEQYF.

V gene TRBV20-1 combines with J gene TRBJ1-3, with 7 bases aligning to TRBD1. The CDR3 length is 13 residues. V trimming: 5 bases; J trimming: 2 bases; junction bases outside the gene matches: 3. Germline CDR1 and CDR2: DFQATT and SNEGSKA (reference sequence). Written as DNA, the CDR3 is TGCAGTGCTGGACAGGTCGCTGGAAACACCATATATTTT. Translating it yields CSAGQVAGNTIYF.

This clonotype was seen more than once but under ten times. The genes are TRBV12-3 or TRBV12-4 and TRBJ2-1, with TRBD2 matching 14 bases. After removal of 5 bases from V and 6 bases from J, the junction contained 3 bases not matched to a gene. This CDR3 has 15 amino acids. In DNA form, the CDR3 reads TGTGCCAGCAGTGCGACTAGCGGGAGGGTCAATGAGCAGTTCTTC. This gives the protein CASSATSGRVNEQFF.

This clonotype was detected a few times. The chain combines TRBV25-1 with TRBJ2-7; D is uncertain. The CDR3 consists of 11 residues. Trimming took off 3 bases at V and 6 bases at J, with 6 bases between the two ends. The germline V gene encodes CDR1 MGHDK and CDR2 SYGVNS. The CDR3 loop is CASSEYIEQYF. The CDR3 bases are TGTGCCAGCAGTGAGTACATCGAGCAGTACTTC.

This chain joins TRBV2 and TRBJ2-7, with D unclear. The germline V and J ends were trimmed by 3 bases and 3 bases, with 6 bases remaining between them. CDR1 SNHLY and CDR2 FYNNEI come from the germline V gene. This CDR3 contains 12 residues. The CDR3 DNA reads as TGTGCCAGCAGTGATACCTTCTACGAGCAGTACTTC. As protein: CASSDTFYEQYF.

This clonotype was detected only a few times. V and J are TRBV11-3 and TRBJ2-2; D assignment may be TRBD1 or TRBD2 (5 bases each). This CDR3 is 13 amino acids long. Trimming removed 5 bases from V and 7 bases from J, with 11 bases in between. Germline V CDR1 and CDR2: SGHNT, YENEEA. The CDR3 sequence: CASSPGTLGELFF. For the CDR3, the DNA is TGTGCCAGCAGCCCCGGGACGCTCGGGGAGCTGTTTTTT. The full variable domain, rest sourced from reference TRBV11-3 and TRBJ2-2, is EAGVVQSPRYKIIEKKQPVAFWCNPISGHNTLYWYLQNLGQGPELLIRYENEEAVDDSQLPKDRFSAERLKGVDSTLKIQPAELGDSAVYLCASSPGTLGELFFGEGSRLTVL.

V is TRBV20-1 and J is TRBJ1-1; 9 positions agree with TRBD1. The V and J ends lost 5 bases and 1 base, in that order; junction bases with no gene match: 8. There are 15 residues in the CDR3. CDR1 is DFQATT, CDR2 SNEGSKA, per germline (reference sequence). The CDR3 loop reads CSAHLRGQGNTEAFF. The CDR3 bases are TGCAGTGCTCACCTAAGGGGACAGGGGAACACTGAAGCTTTCTTT.

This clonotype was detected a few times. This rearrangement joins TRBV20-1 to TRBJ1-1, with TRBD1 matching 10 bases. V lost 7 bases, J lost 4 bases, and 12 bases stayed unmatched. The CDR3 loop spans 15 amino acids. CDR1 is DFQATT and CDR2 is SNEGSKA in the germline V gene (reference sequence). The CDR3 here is CSVSRFGQGGTEAFF. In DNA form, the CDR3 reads TGCAGTGTTTCTCGGTTCGGACAGGGGGGCACTGAAGCTTTCTTT.

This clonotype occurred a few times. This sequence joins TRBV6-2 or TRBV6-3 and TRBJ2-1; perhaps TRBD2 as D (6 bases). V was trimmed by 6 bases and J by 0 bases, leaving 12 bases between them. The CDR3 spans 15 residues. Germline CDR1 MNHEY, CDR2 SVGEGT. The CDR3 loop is CASRPGLSSYNEQFF. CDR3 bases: TGTGCCAGCAGGCCGGGACTGAGCTCCTACAATGAGCAGTTCTTC.

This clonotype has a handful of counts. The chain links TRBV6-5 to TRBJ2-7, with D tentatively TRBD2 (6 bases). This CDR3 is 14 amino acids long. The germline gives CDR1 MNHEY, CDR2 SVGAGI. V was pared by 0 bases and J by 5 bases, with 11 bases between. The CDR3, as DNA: TGTGCCAGCAGTTACTCCTCCACGGGGGACGAGCAGTACTTC. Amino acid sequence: CASSYSSTGDEQYF.

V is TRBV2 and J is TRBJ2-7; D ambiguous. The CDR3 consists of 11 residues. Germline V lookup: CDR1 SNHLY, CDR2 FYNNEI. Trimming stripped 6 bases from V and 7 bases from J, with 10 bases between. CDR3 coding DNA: TGTGCCAGCAGCGTTGTTGTGGAGCAGTACTTC. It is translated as CASSVVVEQYF.

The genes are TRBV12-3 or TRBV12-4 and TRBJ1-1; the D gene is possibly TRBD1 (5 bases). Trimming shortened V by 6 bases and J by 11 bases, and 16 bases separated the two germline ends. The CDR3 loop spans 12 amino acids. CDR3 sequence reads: CASSPIPWGAFF. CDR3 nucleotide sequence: TGTGCCAGCAGCCCTATCCCTTGGGGGGCTTTCTTT.

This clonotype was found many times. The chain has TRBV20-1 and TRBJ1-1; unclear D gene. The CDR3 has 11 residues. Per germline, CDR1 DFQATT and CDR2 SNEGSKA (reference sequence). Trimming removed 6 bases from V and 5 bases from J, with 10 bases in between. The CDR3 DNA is TGCAGTGCCTCCTCGAGAACTGAAGCTTTCTTT. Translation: CSASSRTEAFF.

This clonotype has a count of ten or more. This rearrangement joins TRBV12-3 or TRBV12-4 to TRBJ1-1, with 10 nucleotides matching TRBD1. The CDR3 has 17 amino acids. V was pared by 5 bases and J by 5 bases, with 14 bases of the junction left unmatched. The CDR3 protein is CASSPRQGAILQTEAFF. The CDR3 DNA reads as TGTGCCAGCAGTCCAAGACAGGGGGCGATTCTGCAGACTGAAGCTTTCTTT.

The CDR3 DNA is TGTGCCAGCAGTGAAGAAACGGGGGGGCTCAATGAGCAGTTCTTC. It yields the protein CASSEETGGLNEQFF. The chain combines TRBV2 with TRBJ2-1; TRBD2 agrees at 8 bases. The CDR3 extends over 15 amino acids. Germline CDR1 SNHLY, CDR2 FYNNEI. Unmatched junction bases numbered 5, after V lost 1 base and J lost 6 bases.

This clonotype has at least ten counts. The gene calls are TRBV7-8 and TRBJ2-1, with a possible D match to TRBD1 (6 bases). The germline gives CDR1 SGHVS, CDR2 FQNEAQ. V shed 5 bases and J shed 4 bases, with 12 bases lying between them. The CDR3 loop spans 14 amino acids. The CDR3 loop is CASSTRTVYNEQFF. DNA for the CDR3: TGTGCCAGCAGCACGAGGACAGTATACAATGAGCAGTTCTTC.